This TCR beta chain was documented in a study of identical twins (dated by TCRdb to 2016 to 2017). A note on the overall study: TCR alpha and beta repertoires from monozygotic twins, unrelated adults of various ages and cord blood were deep-sequenced to test whether fetal clonotypes persist. To rule out contamination, the twin experiments were replicated at different times with different library preparation protocols.

Trimming takes 3 bases from V and 0 bases from J, and the germline ends sit 15 bases apart. In the germline V gene, CDR1 corresponds to KGHSH and CDR2 to LQKENI. The CDR3 goes from the cysteine to the phenylalanine over 18 residues. The DNA shown is the 54-base CDR3, in frame from base 1. Library preparation employed 5' RACE. The reads were generated on an Illumina HiSeq 2000. Template switching added a universal primer binding site, and the final cDNA carried a unique molecular identifier that allowed TCR cDNA molecules to be counted accurately. Specific primers in the conserved constant-segment region were used to synthesize first-strand cDNA for the TCR alpha and beta chains. To control for contamination, every cDNA library was double barcoded, receiving both a SMART-Mk sample barcode and Illumina barcodes. TruSeq adapter sequences along with Illumina sample barcodes were introduced in two successive PCR steps. TCR alpha and beta cDNA libraries were sequenced on the Illumina HiSeq platform with custom primers. The study's own analysis went as follows. Unique molecular identifiers were extracted from raw reads with MiGEC, and CDR3 positions were determined with MiXCR. For each individual, recombination models were inferred using an EM algorithm with the repgenHMM and IGoR tools. The analysis of shared clonotypes was done with the tcR package in R, with sharing normalized by the product of cloneset sizes. Out-of-frame nonproductive sequences were analyzed to study raw recombination free of thymic and clonal selection effects. TCRdb's own reprocessing of the public reads used fastp at Q25 and MiXCR and kept productive beta chains. Here each entry gathers all rows of one CDR3 protein and keeps the most common genes and DNA. TCRdb's processing, not the authors', yielded these V and J calls. For this sample the table gives 500,000 to 650,000 distinct CDR3 sequences, of which just over 7% were detected only once. Roughly 1.6% of the sample is taken by the ten largest.

Every donor was a healthy Caucasian. The twin cohort consisted of three pairs of female monozygotic twins, all aged roughly 18 to 29 years. Peripheral blood mononuclear cells were the source from which RNA for the TCR libraries was isolated. What the study reported, not specific to this receptor: Fewer insertions were carried by abundant cord blood beta clonotypes; a weaker similar trend was observed in young adult naive repertoires, while no such trend was observed in memory repertoires. A weaker excess of twin sharing was found in beta out-of-frame sequences because the signal-to-noise ratio was lowered by fewer shared sequences. Out-of-frame TCR alpha sequences shared between twins showed an excess of low generation-probability sequences compared with coincidental sharing between unrelated individuals. Because the same donors could not be followed over many years, the conclusions relied on cross-sectional statistical analysis. In monozygotic twins, recombination models systematically underestimated out-of-frame TCR alpha sharing, but the models matched the sharing seen between unrelated individuals. Invariant T cells such as MAIT and iNKT could partly confound zero-insertion analyses, although diverse VJ usage argued against such confounding for most clonotypes.

This clonotype was picked up many times. There is no known antigen for this receptor. No base quality information exists; no much larger clone differs at one position. This same sample was also part of a study on yellow fever vaccine responses in identical twins. As the second publication notes: The authors reported that the T cell response to vaccination in identical twins appeared partly convergent and partly personalized. Focusing on identical twins, the study followed the T cell clones that responded to the vaccine, and did so with precision.

The chain uses TRBV18 and TRBJ1-6; possibly the D gene is TRBD1, per 6 matching bases. Sequencing used PBMCs. This sequence originates from a woman under 30 in good health. In nucleotides, the sequence is TGTGCCAGCTCACCGGGTCAGGGGTCGGTCTCCTATAATTCACCCCTCCACTTT. This yields the protein CASSPGQGSVSYNSPLHF.